This T cell receptor beta chain was sequenced for a study of T-cell memory formation after mild COVID-19. A single record per CDR3 protein comes from TCRdb applying MiXCR to the 5' RACE reads. The sample includes 470,000 or so distinct CDR3 sequences, under 20% of them seen just once. In this sample, this clonotype turned up a few times. V was shortened by 2 bases and J by 6 bases, with 15 bases between the two germline ends. CDR1 is MDHEN, CDR2 SYDVKM, per germline. This CDR3 is built from 15 residues. The chain couples TRBV28 to TRBJ2-3, with D maybe TRBD1 (5 bases). What was sequenced was PBMCs or a T cell subset sorted from them (not recorded which). The clonotype originates from a man younger than 35 who had mild COVID-19 (a few samples of this study predate the infection). Cell type and time point are not known. The CDR3 loop is CASSLRRDFFDTQYF. CDR3 sequence (DNA): TGTGCCAGCAGTTTACGCAGGGATTTCTTTGATACGCAGTATTTT.